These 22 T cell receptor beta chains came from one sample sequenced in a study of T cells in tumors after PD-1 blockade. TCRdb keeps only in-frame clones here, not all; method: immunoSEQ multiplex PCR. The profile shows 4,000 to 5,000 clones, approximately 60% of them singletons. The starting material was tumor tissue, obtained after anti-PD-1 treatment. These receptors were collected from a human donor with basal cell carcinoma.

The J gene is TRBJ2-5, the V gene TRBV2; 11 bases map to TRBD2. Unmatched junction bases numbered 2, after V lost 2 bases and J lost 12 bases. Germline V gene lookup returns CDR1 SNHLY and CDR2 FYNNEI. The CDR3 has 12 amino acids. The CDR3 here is CASSELAGGKYF. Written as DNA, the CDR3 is TGTGCCAGCAGTGAACTAGCGGGGGGCAAGTACTTC.

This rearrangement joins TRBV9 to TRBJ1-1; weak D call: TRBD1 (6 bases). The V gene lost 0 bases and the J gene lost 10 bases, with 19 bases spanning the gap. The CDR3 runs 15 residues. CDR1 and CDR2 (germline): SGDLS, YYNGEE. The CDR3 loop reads CASSVGTAPVGGAFF. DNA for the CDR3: TGTGCCAGCAGCGTAGGGACAGCCCCTGTGGGGGGAGCTTTCTTT. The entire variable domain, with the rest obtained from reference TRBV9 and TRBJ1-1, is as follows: DSGVTQTPKHLITATGQRVTLRCSPRSGDLSVYWYQQSLDQGLQFLIQYYNGEERAKGNILERFSAQQFPDLHSELNLSSLELGDSALYFCASSVGTAPVGGAFFGQGTRLTVV.

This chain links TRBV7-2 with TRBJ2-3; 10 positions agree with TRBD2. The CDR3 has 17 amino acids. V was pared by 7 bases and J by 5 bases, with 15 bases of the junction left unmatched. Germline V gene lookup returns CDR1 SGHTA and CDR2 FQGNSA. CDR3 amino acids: CASTPRRLAGVLDTQYF. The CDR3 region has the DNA TGTGCCAGCACCCCCCGCCGGCTAGCGGGGGTCCTAGATACGCAGTATTTT. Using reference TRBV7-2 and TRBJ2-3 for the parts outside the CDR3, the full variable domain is GAGVSQSPSNKVTEKGKDVELRCDPISGHTALYWYRQSLGQGLEFLIYFQGNSAPDKSGLPSDRFSAERTGGSVSTLTIQRTQQEDSAVYLCASTPRRLAGVLDTQYFGPGTRLTVL.

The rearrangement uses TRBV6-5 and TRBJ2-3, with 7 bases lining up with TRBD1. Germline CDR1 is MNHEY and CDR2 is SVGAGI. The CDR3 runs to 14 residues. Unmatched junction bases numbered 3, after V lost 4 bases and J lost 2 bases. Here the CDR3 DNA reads TGTGCCAGCAGTTGGGACAGTTTCACAGATACGCAGTATTTT. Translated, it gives CASSWDSFTDTQYF.

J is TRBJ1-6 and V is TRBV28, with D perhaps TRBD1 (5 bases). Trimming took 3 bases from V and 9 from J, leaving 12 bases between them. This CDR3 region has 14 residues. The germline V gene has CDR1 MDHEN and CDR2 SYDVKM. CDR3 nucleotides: TGTGCCAGCAGTTTCCCCCCCGGGGGTTCACCCCTCCACTTT. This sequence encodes CASSFPPGGSPLHF.

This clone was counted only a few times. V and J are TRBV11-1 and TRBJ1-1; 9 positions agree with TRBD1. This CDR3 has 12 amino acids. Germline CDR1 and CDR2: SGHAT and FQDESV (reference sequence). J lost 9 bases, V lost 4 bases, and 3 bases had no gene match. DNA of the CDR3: TGTGCCAGCAGCTCAACAGGGGGCAAAGCTTTCTTT. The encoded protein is CASSSTGGKAFF.

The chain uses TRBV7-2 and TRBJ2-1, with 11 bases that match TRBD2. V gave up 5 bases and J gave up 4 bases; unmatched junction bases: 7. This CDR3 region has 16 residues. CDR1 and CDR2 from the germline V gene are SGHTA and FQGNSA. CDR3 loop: CASSPQTSGRYNEQFF. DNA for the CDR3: TGTGCCAGCAGCCCCCAAACTAGCGGGAGATACAATGAGCAGTTCTTC.

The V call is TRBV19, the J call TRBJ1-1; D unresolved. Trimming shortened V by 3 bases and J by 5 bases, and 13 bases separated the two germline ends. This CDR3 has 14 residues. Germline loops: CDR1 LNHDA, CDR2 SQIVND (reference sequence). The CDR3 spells CASSIGGVRTEAFF. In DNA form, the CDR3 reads TGTGCCAGTAGTATCGGCGGGGTACGAACTGAAGCTTTCTTT.

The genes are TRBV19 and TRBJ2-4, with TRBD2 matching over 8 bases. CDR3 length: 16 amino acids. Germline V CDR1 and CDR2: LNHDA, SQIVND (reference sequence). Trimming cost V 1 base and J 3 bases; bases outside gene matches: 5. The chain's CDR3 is CASSIGAAGVKNIQYF. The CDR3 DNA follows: TGTGCCAGTAGTATAGGCGCAGCGGGAGTCAAAAACATTCAGTACTTC.

The CDR3 bases are TGTGCCAGCAGCTTAATGGGTGAGCAGTTCTTC. Protein sequence: CASSLMGEQFF. This chain links TRBV7-9 with TRBJ2-1; D remains unclear. Germline loops: CDR1 SEHNR, CDR2 FQNEAQ (reference sequence). The CDR3 extends over 11 amino acids. V was pared by 2 bases and J by 9 bases, with 5 bases between.

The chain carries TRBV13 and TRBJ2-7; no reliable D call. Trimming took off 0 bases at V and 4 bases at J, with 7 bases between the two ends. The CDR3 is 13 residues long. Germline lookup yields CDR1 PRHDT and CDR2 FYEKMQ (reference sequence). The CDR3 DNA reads TGTGCCAGCAGCTTAGGACACCTATACGAGCAGTACTTC. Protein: CASSLGHLYEQYF.

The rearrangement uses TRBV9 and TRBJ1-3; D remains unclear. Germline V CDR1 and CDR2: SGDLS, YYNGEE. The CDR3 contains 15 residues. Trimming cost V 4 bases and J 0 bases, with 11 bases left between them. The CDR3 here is CASSLGLSSGNTIYF. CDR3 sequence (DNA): TGTGCCAGCAGCTTGGGGTTATCCTCTGGAAACACCATATATTTT. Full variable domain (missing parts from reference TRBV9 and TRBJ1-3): DSGVTQTPKHLITATGQRVTLRCSPRSGDLSVYWYQQSLDQGLQFLIQYYNGEERAKGNILERFSAQQFPDLHSELNLSSLELGDSALYFCASSLGLSSGNTIYFGEGSWLTVV.

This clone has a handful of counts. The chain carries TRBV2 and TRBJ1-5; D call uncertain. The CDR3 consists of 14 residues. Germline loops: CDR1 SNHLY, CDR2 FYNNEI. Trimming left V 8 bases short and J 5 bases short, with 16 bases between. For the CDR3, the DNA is TGTGCCAGCCGTCCACCGGGCTTAGATCAGCCCCAGCATTTT. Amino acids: CASRPPGLDQPQHF.

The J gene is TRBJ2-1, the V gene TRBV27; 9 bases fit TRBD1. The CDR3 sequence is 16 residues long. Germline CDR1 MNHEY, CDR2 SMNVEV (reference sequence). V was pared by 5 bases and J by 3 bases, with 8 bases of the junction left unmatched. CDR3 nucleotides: TGTGCCAGCAGTCCGACCGGGACAGGGAACTACAATGAGCAGTTCTTC. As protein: CASSPTGTGNYNEQFF.

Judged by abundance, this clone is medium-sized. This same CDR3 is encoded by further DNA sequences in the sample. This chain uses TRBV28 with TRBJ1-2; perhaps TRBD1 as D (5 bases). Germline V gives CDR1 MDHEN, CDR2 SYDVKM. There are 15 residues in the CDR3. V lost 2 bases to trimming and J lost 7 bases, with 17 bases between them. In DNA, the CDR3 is TGTGCCAGCAGTTTACCCGGGACCGGGTCAGGTGGCTACACCTTC. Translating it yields CASSLPGTGSGGYTF.

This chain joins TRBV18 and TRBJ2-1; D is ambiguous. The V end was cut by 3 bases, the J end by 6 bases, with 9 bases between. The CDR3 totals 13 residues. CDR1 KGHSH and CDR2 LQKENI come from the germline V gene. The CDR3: CASSPPRANEQFF. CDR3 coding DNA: TGTGCCAGCTCACCGCCTAGGGCCAATGAGCAGTTCTTC.

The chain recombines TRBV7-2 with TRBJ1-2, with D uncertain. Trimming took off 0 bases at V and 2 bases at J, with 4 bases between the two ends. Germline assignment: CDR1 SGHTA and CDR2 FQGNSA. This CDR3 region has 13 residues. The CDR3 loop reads CASSLAGNYGYTF. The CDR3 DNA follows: TGTGCCAGCAGCTTAGCGGGGAACTATGGCTACACCTTC. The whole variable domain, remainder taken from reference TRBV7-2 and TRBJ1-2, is GAGVSQSPSNKVTEKGKDVELRCDPISGHTALYWYRQSLGQGLEFLIYFQGNSAPDKSGLPSDRFSAERTGGSVSTLTIQRTQQEDSAVYLCASSLAGNYGYTFGSGTRLTVV.

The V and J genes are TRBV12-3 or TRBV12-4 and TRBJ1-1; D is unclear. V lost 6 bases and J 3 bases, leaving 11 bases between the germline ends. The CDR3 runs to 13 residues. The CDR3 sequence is CASSPTLHTEAFF. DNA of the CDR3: TGTGCCAGCAGCCCCACGTTGCACACTGAAGCTTTCTTT.

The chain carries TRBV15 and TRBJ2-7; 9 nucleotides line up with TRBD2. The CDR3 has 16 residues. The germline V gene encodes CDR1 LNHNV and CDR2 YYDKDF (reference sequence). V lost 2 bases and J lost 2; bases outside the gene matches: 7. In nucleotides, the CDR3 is TGTGCCACCAGCAGAATCAGCGGGGGGACCACCTACGAGCAGTACTTC. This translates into CATSRISGGTTYEQYF.

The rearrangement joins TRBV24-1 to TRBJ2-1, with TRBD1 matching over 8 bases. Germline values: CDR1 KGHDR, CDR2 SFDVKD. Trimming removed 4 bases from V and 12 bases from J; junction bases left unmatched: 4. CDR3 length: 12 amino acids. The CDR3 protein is CATSEDRGLQFF. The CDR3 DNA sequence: TGTGCCACCAGTGAAGACAGGGGACTGCAGTTCTTC.

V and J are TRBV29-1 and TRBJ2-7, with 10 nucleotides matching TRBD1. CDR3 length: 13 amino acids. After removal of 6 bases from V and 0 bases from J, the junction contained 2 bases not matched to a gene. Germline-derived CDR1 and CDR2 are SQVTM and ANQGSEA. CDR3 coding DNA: TGCAGCGTCGGGACAGGGGACTCCTACGAGCAGTACTTC. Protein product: CSVGTGDSYEQYF.

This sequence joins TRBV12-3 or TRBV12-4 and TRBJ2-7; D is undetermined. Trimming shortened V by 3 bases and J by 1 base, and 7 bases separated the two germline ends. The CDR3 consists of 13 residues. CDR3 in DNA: TGTGCCAGCAGTTTTTCCGGTTCCTACGAGCAGTACTTC. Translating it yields CASSFSGSYEQYF.